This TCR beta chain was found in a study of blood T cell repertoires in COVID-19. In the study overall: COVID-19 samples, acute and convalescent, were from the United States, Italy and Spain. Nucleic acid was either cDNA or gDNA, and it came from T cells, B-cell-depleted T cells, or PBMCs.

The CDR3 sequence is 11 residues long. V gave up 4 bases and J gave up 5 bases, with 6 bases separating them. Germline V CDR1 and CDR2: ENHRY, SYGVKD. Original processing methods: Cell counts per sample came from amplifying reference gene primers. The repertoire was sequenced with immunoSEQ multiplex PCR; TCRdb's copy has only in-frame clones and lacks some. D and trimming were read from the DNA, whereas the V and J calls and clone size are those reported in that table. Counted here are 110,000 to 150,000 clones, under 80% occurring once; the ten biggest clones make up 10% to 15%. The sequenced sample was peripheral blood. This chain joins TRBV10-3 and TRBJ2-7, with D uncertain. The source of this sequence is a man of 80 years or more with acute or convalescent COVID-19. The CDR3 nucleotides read TGTGCCATCAGTGGGGCTAACGAGCAGTACTTC. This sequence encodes CAISGANEQYF.